The text below deals with one T cell receptor (beta chain). Its target is unknown. The CDR3 totals 17 residues. Trimming took 2 bases from V and 4 from J; bases not matched to a gene: 12. CDR1 and CDR2 from the germline V gene are LGHNT and FRNRAP. This sample is drawn from a study of graft-versus-host responses after intestinal transplantation. The overall study: Anti-thymocyte globulin induction preceded around 3 years of tacrolimus and steroid maintenance in all recipients.

The repertoire was sequenced with immunoSEQ multiplex PCR; TCRdb's copy has only in-frame clones and lacks some. The sample shows approximately 9,500 clones, 80% to 95% of them seen only once. Study-wide points: Researchers found GvH clones in recipient marrow, and some showed up first in ileum or blood. Levels of circulating GvH clones at their peak were associated with early post-transplant HvG declines.

This chain links TRBV12-5 with TRBJ2-5; TRBD1 aligns across 8 bases. Sequencing used PBMCs, obtained roughly six weeks after intestinal transplantation. This receptor was taken from a human patient who received an intestinal transplant, so some T cells may come from the graft donor. The CDR3 is CASGLPTRGRRGETQYF. CDR3 bases: TGTGCTAGTGGTTTGCCGACCAGGGGGCGCCGGGGAGAGACCCAGTACTTC.